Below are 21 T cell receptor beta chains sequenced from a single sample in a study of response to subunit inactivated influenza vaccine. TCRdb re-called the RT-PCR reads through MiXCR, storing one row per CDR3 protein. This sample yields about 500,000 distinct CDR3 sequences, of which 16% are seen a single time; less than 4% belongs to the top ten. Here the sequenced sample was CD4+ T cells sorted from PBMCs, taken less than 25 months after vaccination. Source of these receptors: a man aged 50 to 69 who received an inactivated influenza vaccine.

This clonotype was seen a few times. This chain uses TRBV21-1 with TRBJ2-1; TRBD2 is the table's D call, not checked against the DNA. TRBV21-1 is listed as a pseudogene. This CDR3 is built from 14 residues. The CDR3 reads CASSKGLPRDEQFF. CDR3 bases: TGTGCCAGCAGCAAAGGTCTCCCAAGGGATGAGCAGTTCTTC.

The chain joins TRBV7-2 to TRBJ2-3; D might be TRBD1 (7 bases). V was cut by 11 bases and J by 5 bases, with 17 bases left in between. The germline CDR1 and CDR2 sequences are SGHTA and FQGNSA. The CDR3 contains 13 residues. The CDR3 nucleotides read TGTGCCGGCGGGGTCCAGGGGGGAGATACGCAGTATTTT. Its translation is CAGGVQGGDTQYF.

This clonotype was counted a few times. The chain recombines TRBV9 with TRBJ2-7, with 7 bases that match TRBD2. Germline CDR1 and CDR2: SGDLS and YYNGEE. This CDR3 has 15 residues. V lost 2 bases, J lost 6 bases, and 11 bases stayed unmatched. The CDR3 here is CASSVGLAVGIEQYF. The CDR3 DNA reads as TGTGCCAGCAGCGTCGGGCTAGCGGTGGGGATCGAGCAGTACTTC.

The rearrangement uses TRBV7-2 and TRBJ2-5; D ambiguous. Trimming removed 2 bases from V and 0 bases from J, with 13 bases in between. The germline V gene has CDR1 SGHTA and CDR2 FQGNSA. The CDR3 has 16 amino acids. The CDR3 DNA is TGTGCCAGCAGCTTACCAATCCTACAGTACCAAGAGACCCAGTACTTC. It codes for CASSLPILQYQETQYF.

The CDR3 is CASSQLTRDYGYTF. The CDR3 DNA reads as TGTGCCAGCAGTCAACTCACAAGGGACTATGGCTACACCTTC. The J gene is TRBJ1-2, the V gene TRBV2, with unresolved D. The CDR3 contains 14 residues. Trimming removed 5 bases from V and 3 bases from J, with 13 bases in between. Germline V gene lookup returns CDR1 SNHLY and CDR2 FYNNEI.

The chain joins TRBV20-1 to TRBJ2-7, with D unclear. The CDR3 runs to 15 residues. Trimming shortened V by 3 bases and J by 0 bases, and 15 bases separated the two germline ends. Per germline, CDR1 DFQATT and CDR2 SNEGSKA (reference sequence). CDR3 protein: CSARAFKVLSYEQYF. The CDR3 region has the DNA TGCAGTGCTAGGGCCTTCAAGGTGCTCTCCTACGAGCAGTACTTC.

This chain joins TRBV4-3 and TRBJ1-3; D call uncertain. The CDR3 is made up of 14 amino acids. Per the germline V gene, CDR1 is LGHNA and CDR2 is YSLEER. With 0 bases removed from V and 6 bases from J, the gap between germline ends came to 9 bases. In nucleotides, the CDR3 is TGCGCCAGCAGCCAAGAGGCAGCTTTAAACACCATATATTTT. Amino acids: CASSQEAALNTIYF.

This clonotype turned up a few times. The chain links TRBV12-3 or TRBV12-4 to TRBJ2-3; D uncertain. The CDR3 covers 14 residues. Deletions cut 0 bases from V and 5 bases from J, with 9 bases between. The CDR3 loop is CASSLAPQEDTQYF. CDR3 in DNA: TGTGCCAGCAGTTTAGCTCCACAAGAAGATACGCAGTATTTT.

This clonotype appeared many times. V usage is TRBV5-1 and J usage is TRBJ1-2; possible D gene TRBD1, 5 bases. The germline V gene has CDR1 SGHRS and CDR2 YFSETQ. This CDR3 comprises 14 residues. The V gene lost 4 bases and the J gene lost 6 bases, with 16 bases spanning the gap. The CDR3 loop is CASSRAGTENGYTF. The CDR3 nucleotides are TGCGCCAGCAGCCGAGCCGGGACTGAGAATGGCTACACCTTC.

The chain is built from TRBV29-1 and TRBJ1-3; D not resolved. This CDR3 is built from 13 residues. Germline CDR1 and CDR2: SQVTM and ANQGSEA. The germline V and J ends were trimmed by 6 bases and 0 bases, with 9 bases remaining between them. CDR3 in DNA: TGCAGCGTCTTAGAAATCTCTGGAAACACCATATATTTT. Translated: CSVLEISGNTIYF. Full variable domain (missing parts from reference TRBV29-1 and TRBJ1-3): SAVISQKPSRDICQRGTSLTIQCQVDSQVTMMFWYRQQPGQSLTLIATANQGSEATYESGFVIDKFPISRPNLTFSTLTVSNMSPEDSSIYLCSVLEISGNTIYFGEGSWLTVV.

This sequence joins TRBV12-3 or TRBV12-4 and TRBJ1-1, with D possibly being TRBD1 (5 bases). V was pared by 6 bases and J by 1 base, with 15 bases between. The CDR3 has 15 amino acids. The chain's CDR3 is CASSTRTRANTEAFF. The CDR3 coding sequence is TGTGCCAGCAGCACTCGGACAAGGGCGAACACTGAAGCTTTCTTT.

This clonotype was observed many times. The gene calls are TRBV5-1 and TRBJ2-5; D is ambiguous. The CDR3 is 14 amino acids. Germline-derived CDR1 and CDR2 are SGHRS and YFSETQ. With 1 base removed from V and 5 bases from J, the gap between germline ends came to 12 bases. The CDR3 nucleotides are TGCGCCAGCAGCTTGTTTTCCGTTGAGGAGACCCAGTACTTC. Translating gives CASSLFSVEETQYF.

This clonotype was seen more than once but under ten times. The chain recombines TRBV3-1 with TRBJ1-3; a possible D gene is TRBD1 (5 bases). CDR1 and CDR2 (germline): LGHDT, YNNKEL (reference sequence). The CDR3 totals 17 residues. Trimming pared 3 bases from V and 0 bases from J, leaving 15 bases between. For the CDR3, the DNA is TGTGCCAGCAGCCAGGTGTACAGGACCACCTCTGGAAACACCATATATTTT. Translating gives CASSQVYRTTSGNTIYF.

Here the CDR3 reads CASSQEPGENSPLHF. The CDR3 DNA is TGCGCCAGCAGCCAAGAACCAGGGGAAAATTCACCCCTCCACTTT. The chain uses TRBV4-3 and TRBJ1-6; D may be TRBD1 (6 bases). Germline-derived CDR1 and CDR2 are LGHNA and YSLEER. The CDR3 is 15 residues long. Trimming pared 0 bases from V and 7 bases from J, leaving 10 bases between.

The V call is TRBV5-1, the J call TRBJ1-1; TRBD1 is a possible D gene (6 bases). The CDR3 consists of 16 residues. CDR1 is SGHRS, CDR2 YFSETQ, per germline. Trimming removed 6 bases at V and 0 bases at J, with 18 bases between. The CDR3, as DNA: TGCGCCAGCACCCCAGGGGCAGGGTCTTTGAACACTGAAGCTTTCTTT. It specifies CASTPGAGSLNTEAFF.

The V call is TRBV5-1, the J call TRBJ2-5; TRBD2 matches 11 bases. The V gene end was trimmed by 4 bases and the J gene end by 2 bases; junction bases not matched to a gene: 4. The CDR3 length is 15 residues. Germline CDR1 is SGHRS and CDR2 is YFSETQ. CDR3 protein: CASSTGLAVQETQYF. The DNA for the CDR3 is TGCGCCAGCAGCACGGGACTAGCGGTACAAGAGACCCAGTACTTC.

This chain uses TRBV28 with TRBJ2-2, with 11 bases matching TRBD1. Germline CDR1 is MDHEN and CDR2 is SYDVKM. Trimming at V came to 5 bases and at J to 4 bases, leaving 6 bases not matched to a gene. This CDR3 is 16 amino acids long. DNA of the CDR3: TGTGCCAGCAGTAAAGGGACAGGGGGGTTCACCGGGGAGCTGTTTTTT. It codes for CASSKGTGGFTGELFF.

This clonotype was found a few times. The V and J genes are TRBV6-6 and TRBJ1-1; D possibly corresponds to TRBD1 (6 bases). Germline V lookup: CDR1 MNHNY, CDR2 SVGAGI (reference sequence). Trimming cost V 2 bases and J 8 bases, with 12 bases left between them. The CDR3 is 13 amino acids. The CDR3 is CASSYPGDTEAFF. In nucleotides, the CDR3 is TGTGCCAGCAGTTACCCAGGGGATACCGAAGCTTTCTTT.

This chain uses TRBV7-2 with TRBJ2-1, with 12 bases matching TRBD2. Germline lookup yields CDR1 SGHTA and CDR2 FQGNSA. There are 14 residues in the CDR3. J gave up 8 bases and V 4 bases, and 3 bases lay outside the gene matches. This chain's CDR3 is CASSSGLAGHEQFF. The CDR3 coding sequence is TGTGCCAGCAGCTCAGGACTAGCGGGACATGAGCAGTTCTTC. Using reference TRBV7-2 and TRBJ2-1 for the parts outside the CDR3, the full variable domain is GAGVSQSPSNKVTEKGKDVELRCDPISGHTALYWYRQSLGQGLEFLIYFQGNSAPDKSGLPSDRFSAERTGGSVSTLTIQRTQQEDSAVYLCASSSGLAGHEQFFGPGTRLTVL.

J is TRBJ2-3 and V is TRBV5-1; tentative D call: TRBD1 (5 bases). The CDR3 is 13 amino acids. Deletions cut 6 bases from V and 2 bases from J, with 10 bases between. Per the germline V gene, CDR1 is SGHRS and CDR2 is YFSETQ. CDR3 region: CASTKDTTDTQYF. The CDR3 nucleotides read TGCGCCAGCACCAAGGACACCACAGATACGCAGTATTTT.

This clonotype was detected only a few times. The CDR3 coding sequence is TGCAGTGCTAGAGATTGGACTAATGAAAAACTGTTTTTT. Translating it yields CSARDWTNEKLFF. V gene TRBV20-1 combines with J gene TRBJ1-4; D is ambiguous. This CDR3 comprises 13 residues. Germline-derived CDR1 and CDR2 are DFQATT and SNEGSKA (reference sequence). V was cut by 0 bases and J by 2 bases, with 4 bases left in between.